This T cell receptor beta chain stems from a study of cytomegalovirus exposure and HLA in healthy donors. General observations from the study: In a later analysis, specific HLA alleles were associated with 15,000 to 20,000 TCR beta sequences at a 0.05 false discovery rate. Available immune exposure information was restricted to CMV serostatus only.

The PCR employed 60 Vbeta primers together with 13 Jbeta primers. Assay used: immunoSEQ multiplex PCR; TCRdb lists only in-frame clones, some missing. The sample has around 100,000 clones; the top ten hold roughly 3.5%. Comment on this clone: Its specificity is not known.

CDR1 and CDR2 (germline): LNHDA, SQIVND (reference sequence). The ends were cut back, 7 bases at V and 0 bases at J, with 18 bases in the middle. This CDR3 spans 17 amino acids. The receptor comes from a man aged 30 to 45 in good health and CMV-seronegative. The sequenced sample consisted of PBMCs. This chain joins TRBV19 and TRBJ2-2, with D perhaps matching TRBD1 (6 bases). The CDR3 is CASIRGHHISNTGELFF. The CDR3 DNA follows: TGTGCCAGTATAAGGGGACACCATATTTCGAACACCGGGGAGCTGTTTTTT. Filled out from reference TRBV19 and TRBJ2-2, the complete variable domain reads DGGITQSPKYLFRKEGQNVTLSCEQNLNHDAMYWYRQDPGQGLRLIYYSQIVNDFQKGDIAEGYSVSREKKESFPLTVTSAQKNPTAFYLCASIRGHHISNTGELFFGEGSRLTVL.